Listed below are T cell receptor beta chains from one sample, sequenced in a study of T cell changes during pregnancy in multiple sclerosis. Only in-frame clones appear in the TCRdb table, and some are missing; sequencing was by immunoSEQ multiplex PCR. The sample gives 60,000 to 65,000 clones, about nine tenths of which show up once; under 2.5% is in the top ten. Material: peripheral blood, obtained in the first trimester of pregnancy. The receptors stem from a female donor with multiple sclerosis, enrolled in a pregnancy study. Each CDR3 is given with its conserved first and last residue. Only part of the rows carry a size: once, few, many, or a class if the clone is expanded.

cdr3_aa	v_call	j_call	clone_size
CASTSSGGVADTQYF	TRBV6-6	TRBJ2-3	-
CASTREDIPSYGYTF	TRBV7-9	TRBJ1-2	-
CASSEDRATNEKLFF	TRBV7-6	TRBJ1-4	-
CASSIDPGTARNQPQHF	TRBV19	TRBJ1-5	few
CASRPGQDYNEQFF	TRBV4-2	TRBJ2-1	-
CASSPLAGNTGELFF	TRBV18	TRBJ2-2	-
CASSFGLAGEQYF	TRBV7-2	TRBJ2-7	once
CASSLYPGQGVNEQYF	TRBV27	TRBJ2-7	once
CASSGGQGRPGNTIYF	TRBV9	TRBJ1-3	-
CASSPNSGYTQYF	TRBV6-5	TRBJ2-3	-
CASSSELAGMRNEQFF	TRBV27	TRBJ2-1	-
CASSIVFWAGGGTDTQYF	TRBV19	TRBJ2-3	-
CASSSRQGMNTEAFF	TRBV7-6	TRBJ1-1	-
CASAETSEAYEQFF	TRBV7-2	TRBJ2-1	-
CASSQDQARGNTGELFF	TRBV4-2	TRBJ2-2	-
CASSLDRGLNIQYF	TRBV7-9	TRBJ2-4	-
CASRGGGSSYEQYF	TRBV6-5	TRBJ2-7	-
CASSLALSGQETQYF	TRBV11-3	TRBJ2-5	-
CASGDRGEKLFF	TRBV6-5	TRBJ1-4	-
CASSVTGGPVTDTQYF	TRBV9	TRBJ2-3	-
CSAMTGMNTEAFF	TRBV29-1	TRBJ1-1	-
CASRPGTGGNYGYTF	TRBV6-6	TRBJ1-2	-
CASGGRTGGHYEQYF	TRBV6-1	TRBJ2-7	-
CASSPGQGFYEQYF	TRBV5-1	TRBJ2-7	-
CATSRGGDYYGYTF	TRBV15	TRBJ1-2	-
CASSLVGRGMNTEAFF	TRBV5-6	TRBJ1-1	-
CASNHRQGASSEQYF	TRBV6-5	TRBJ2-7	-
CASSERLAGVDEQYF	TRBV25-1	TRBJ2-7	once
CASSRLAGAVNEQFF	TRBV11-1	TRBJ2-1	-
CASSGGQADNQPQHF	TRBV7-6	TRBJ1-5	-
CASSLRTSGIDAQYF	TRBV5-6	TRBJ2-3	once
CASSYPGQRRTEAFF	TRBV6-5	TRBJ1-1	-
CASSQANRDEAFF	TRBV4-3	TRBJ1-1	-
CASSQDRTSRGEQYF	TRBV4-3	TRBJ2-7	-
CASSSGLAPNEQFF	TRBV6-5	TRBJ2-1	-
CASSLVTGELFF	TRBV7-3	TRBJ2-2	-
CASRAGVWTDTQYF	TRBV7-2	TRBJ2-3	-
CASSLSIPTSLPPDTQYF	TRBV7-6	TRBJ2-3	-
CASSAGTNANEQYF	TRBV2	TRBJ2-7	once
CASTPGGGRGYTF	TRBV19	TRBJ1-2	once
CASSQDLTPLEQYF	TRBV14	TRBJ2-7	-